Listed below are T cell receptor beta chains from one sample, sequenced in a study of CD8 T cells in Susac syndrome. TCRdb fed the immunoSEQ multiplex PCR reads into MiXCR, producing one record per CDR3 protein. This table holds about 120,000 distinct CDR3 sequences, around 94% found once. The source material was CD4+ T cells from PBMCs. The receptors originated from a human donor in good health. Both conserved end residues are part of each CDR3. A D gene is named only where the DNA matches it firmly. Size is omitted from some rows. Given values are once, few, many or a class for expanded clones.

d_call | j_call | clone_size | v_call | cdr3_nt | cdr3_aa
NA | TRBJ2-3 | NA | TRBV7-2 | TGTGCCAGCAGCTTACGGGTGGCCGGCACAGATACGCAGTATTTT | CASSLRVAGTDTQYF
NA | TRBJ1-1 | NA | TRBV7-2 | TGTGCCAGCAGTATTCAGGTGGGTGACACTGAAGCTTTCTTT | CASSIQVGDTEAFF
TRBD1 | TRBJ2-7 | NA | TRBV29-1 | TGCAGCGTCATAGACAGGGGTTCTGGGTACGAGCAGTACTTC | CSVIDRGSGYEQYF
NA | TRBJ1-5 | NA | TRBV18 | TGTGCCAGCTCCCCGGAAGAGTCCGGGATTCAGCCCCAGCATTTT | CASSPEESGIQPQHF
NA | TRBJ1-1 | once | TRBV6-5 | TGTGCCAGCAGTTATCACGGGCAACCAGGGAACACTGAAGCTTTCTTT | CASSYHGQPGNTEAFF
NA | TRBJ2-1 | few | TRBV6-2/TRBV6-3 | TGTGCCAGCAGTCGGAGGGAGGATGAGCAGTTCTTC | CASSRREDEQFF
TRBD1 | TRBJ1-2 | NA | TRBV9 | TGTGCCAGCAGCGTAGAAGAAGGCGACAGGGATGGCTACACCTTC | CASSVEEGDRDGYTF
NA | TRBJ1-2 | NA | TRBV5-1 | TGCGCCAGCAGCTTGGCCCTCGGGACCCAACAGACGCAAGGCTACACCTTC | CASSLALGTQQTQGYTF
NA | TRBJ2-6 | NA | TRBV11-2 | TGTGCCAGCAGCTTGGCTTACAGGGTTGGAGCCAACGTCCTGACTTTC | CASSLAYRVGANVLTF
TRBD2 | TRBJ2-5 | NA | TRBV10-3 | TGTGCCATCAGCCCCGGGACTAGCGGGGAGGAGACCCAGTACTTC | CAISPGTSGEETQYF